This T cell receptor (beta chain) derives from a study of T cell responses to AZD1222 COVID-19 vaccine. Overall study results and limits: Clonal diversity was possibly underestimated; the donors were predominantly white British and more often female. Unmutated variant regions are reportedly the target of nearly half of TCRs that are spike-specific.

Data came from immunoSEQ multiplex PCR; TCRdb stores just in-frame clones and leaves some out. The data show 85,000 to 130,000 clones, around 87% seen once. The sample holds one count of this clone. Its target is not known. The V and J ends lost 1 base and 7 bases respectively, with 16 bases between them. The CDR3 spans 15 residues. Germline lookup yields CDR1 SGHTA and CDR2 FQGNSA. The material was peripheral blood, obtained on day 0 of AZD1222 vaccination. The V gene is TRBV7-2, the J gene TRBJ2-5; D might be TRBD2 (6 bases). This sequence was found in an adult in good health. The CDR3 coding sequence is TGTGCCAGCAGCTTAGGTAGTCCGCGGGGTGGGACCCAGTACTTC. This codes for CASSLGSPRGGTQYF.